Below are 22 T cell receptor beta chains sequenced from a single sample in a study of T cell responses to AZD1222 COVID-19 vaccine. Measured with immunoSEQ multiplex PCR; TCRdb has only the in-frame clones, and not every one. This table has about 130,000 clones, roughly 85% appearing once. The sample here was peripheral blood, taken on day 0 of AZD1222 vaccination. These receptors were taken from an adult in good health.

The J gene is TRBJ2-7, the V gene TRBV2; 9 bases match TRBD1. CDR1 is SNHLY and CDR2 is FYNNEI in the germline V gene. With 8 bases clipped from V and 2 bases from J, the junction kept 13 bases outside the gene matches. CDR3 length: 16 amino acids. CDR3 DNA: TGTGCCAGCCCTGGGACTCAGGGACAGGGTCCCTACGAGCAGTACTTC. Translation: CASPGTQGQGPYEQYF.

This clone was observed a handful of times. This rearrangement joins TRBV12-5 to TRBJ2-3, with D tentatively TRBD2 (7 bases). Trimming stripped 3 bases from V and 4 bases from J, with 14 bases between. The V gene's germline CDR1 is LGHNT and CDR2 FRNRAP. The CDR3 totals 15 residues. CDR3 protein: CASGFGGGGSDTQYF. The CDR3 DNA sequence: TGTGCTAGTGGTTTTGGGGGGGGCGGCTCAGATACGCAGTATTTT.

The rearrangement links TRBV6-2 or TRBV6-3 to TRBJ2-5; 14 positions agree with TRBD2. V was pared by 2 bases and J by 3 bases, with 5 bases of the junction left unmatched. From germline, CDR1 is MNHEY and CDR2 SVGEGT. The CDR3 covers 17 residues. The chain's CDR3 is CASSYGLAGGQKETQYF. CDR3 in DNA: TGTGCCAGCAGTTACGGACTAGCGGGGGGACAAAAAGAGACCCAGTACTTC.

The chain couples TRBV25-1 to TRBJ1-6; 8 positions agree with TRBD1. Germline assignment: CDR1 MGHDK and CDR2 SYGVNS. This CDR3 is 15 amino acids long. V shed 5 bases, J shed 9 bases, and the junction held 9 bases outside the gene matches. As DNA, the CDR3 is TGTGCCAGCAGTACCTGGGAAACAGGGGGTTCACCCCTCCACTTT. Translating gives CASSTWETGGSPLHF.

V usage is TRBV3-1 (or the pseudogene TRBV3-2) and J usage is TRBJ1-1; 7 nucleotides agree with TRBD1. This CDR3 contains 14 residues. After removal of 6 bases from V and 6 bases from J, the junction contained 10 bases not matched to a gene. Looked up from germline, CDR1 is LGHDT and CDR2 is YNNKEL (reference sequence). CDR3 protein: CASSQQGTSAEAFF. DNA for the CDR3: TGTGCCAGCAGTCAACAGGGGACTTCAGCTGAAGCTTTCTTT.

This chain links TRBV6-5 with TRBJ1-2; 7 nucleotides line up with TRBD1. J was trimmed by 2 bases and V by 7 bases; bases with no gene match: 7. This CDR3 contains 14 residues. Germline CDR1 is MNHEY and CDR2 is SVGAGI. The CDR3 is CASTNYRGNYGYTF. The CDR3 nucleotides are TGTGCCAGCACCAATTACAGGGGAAACTATGGCTACACCTTC.

This clone was counted many times. The J gene is TRBJ2-5, the V gene TRBV5-4, with TRBD1 matching over 12 bases. The junction had 5 bases not matched to a gene; V was cut back by 0 bases and J by 5 bases. This CDR3 has 16 residues. The germline gives CDR1 SGHNT, CDR2 YYREEE (reference sequence). In nucleotides, the CDR3 is TGTGCCAGCAGCTTGGGGGACAGGGGGCTGAGGGAGACCCAGTACTTC. Residues: CASSLGDRGLRETQYF.

This chain links TRBV2 with TRBJ1-3; a weak D match, TRBD1 (6 bases). This CDR3 is built from 15 residues. Trimming removed 6 bases from V and 2 bases from J, with 14 bases in between. In germline, CDR1 is SNHLY, CDR2 FYNNEI. The CDR3 region is CASRDHRAPGNTIYF. CDR3 bases: TGTGCCAGCAGAGACCACAGGGCACCTGGAAACACCATATATTTT. The full variable domain, its missing parts supplied by reference TRBV2 and TRBJ1-3, is EPEVTQTPSHQVTQMGQEVILRCVPISNHLYFYWYRQILGQKVEFLVSFYNNEISEKSEIFDDQFSVERPDGSNFTLKIRSTKLEDSAMYFCASRDHRAPGNTIYFGEGSWLTVV.

This chain connects TRBV12-3 or TRBV12-4 to TRBJ1-5; unclear D gene. The length of the CDR3 is 13 residues. Trimming pared 3 bases from V and 5 bases from J, leaving 8 bases between. The CDR3 DNA reads as TGTGCCAGCAGTTTCCCAGGCGATCAGCCCCAGCATTTT. Amino acid sequence: CASSFPGDQPQHF.

J is TRBJ1-2 and V is TRBV6-5; tentative D call: TRBD1 (6 bases). This CDR3 has 15 amino acids. From germline, CDR1 is MNHEY and CDR2 SVGAGI. Trimming pared 6 bases from V and 1 base from J, leaving 15 bases between. The CDR3 bases are TGTGCCAGCAGCCGTCCGGGGGGCGGTAACTATGGCTACACCTTC. As protein: CASSRPGGGNYGYTF.

The gene calls are TRBV25-1 and TRBJ2-7, with D hard to call. Trimming stripped 4 bases from V and 6 bases from J, with 10 bases between. This CDR3 comprises 12 residues. Germline CDR1 reads MGHDK; CDR2 reads SYGVNS. This CDR3 reads CASSGGTIEQYF. The CDR3 DNA is TGTGCCAGCAGTGGTGGAACGATCGAGCAGTACTTC.

This chain uses TRBV27 with TRBJ2-3; no clear D gene. V lost 3 bases and J lost 2, with 9 bases in between. This CDR3 has 14 amino acids. CDR1 and CDR2 (germline): MNHEY, SMNVEV (reference sequence). CDR3 DNA sequence: TGTGCCAGCAGTTTTGGGCAGAACACAGATACGCAGTATTTT. It yields the protein CASSFGQNTDTQYF.

About this clone: Distinct nucleotide sequences in the sample also encode this CDR3. The chain employs TRBV7-9 and TRBJ2-7; 7 nucleotides agree with TRBD2. The V gene's germline CDR1 is SEHNR and CDR2 FQNEAQ (reference sequence). With 1 base clipped from V and 6 bases from J, the junction kept 6 bases outside the gene matches. This CDR3 has 14 amino acids. As DNA, the CDR3 is TGTGCCAGCAGCTTAGGCGGGGGAAGGGGCGAGCAGTACTTC. Its translation: CASSLGGGRGEQYF.

This chain links TRBV14 with TRBJ2-5; 8 bases map to TRBD2. Trimming cost V 2 bases and J 7 bases; bases outside gene matches: 15. The CDR3 sequence is 17 residues long. From germline, CDR1 is SGHDN and CDR2 FVKESK. This chain's CDR3 is CASSQNQAGAVLGTQYF. CDR3 nucleotide sequence: TGTGCCAGCAGCCAAAATCAAGCGGGAGCTGTCCTGGGGACCCAGTACTTC. Full variable domain (missing parts from reference TRBV14 and TRBJ2-5): EAGVTQFPSHSVIEKGQTVTLRCDPISGHDNLYWYRRVMGKEIKFLLHFVKESKQDESGMPNNRFLAERTGGTYSTLKVQPAELEDSGVYFCASSQNQAGAVLGTQYFGPGTRLLVL.

The chain employs TRBV4-1 and TRBJ1-2, with D hard to call. In germline, CDR1 is MGHRA, CDR2 YSYEKL. The CDR3 is 11 residues long. V was pared by 7 bases and J by 9 bases, with 12 bases between. The CDR3 here is CASKYNDRYTF. The CDR3 coding sequence is TGCGCCAGCAAGTATAACGATCGCTACACCTTC.

The chain links TRBV28 to TRBJ2-1; 10 bases are shared with TRBD2. Trimming removed 5 bases from V and 5 bases from J; junction bases left unmatched: 3. CDR1 is MDHEN, CDR2 SYDVKM, per germline. The CDR3 totals 14 residues. CDR3 DNA: TGTGCCAGCAGTCCGGGGACTAGCGACAATGAGCAGTTCTTC. Encoded protein: CASSPGTSDNEQFF.

The chain links TRBV5-5 to TRBJ1-1; D remains unclear. Trimming took 7 bases from V and 0 from J, leaving 7 bases between them. Germline V gives CDR1 SGHKS, CDR2 YYEKEE (reference sequence). This CDR3 contains 12 residues. The CDR3 nucleotides are TGTGCCAGCGCATACCTGAACACTGAAGCTTTCTTT. Translation gives CASAYLNTEAFF.

The V gene is TRBV6-2 or TRBV6-3, the J gene TRBJ1-1; possibly TRBD1 for D (6 bases). Per the germline V gene, CDR1 is MNHEY and CDR2 is SVGEGT. CDR3 length: 13 residues. Deletions cut 6 bases from V and 8 bases from J, with 16 bases between. CDR3 DNA: TGTGCCAGCAGCCCCACCAGGGGAAGGGAAGCTTTCTTT. Translation gives CASSPTRGREAFF.

V gene TRBV11-1 combines with J gene TRBJ1-2, with 9 nucleotides matching TRBD1. Germline V lookup: CDR1 SGHAT, CDR2 FQDESV (reference sequence). V was clipped by 5 bases and J by 5 bases; unmatched bases: 9. CDR3 length: 15 amino acids. CDR3 bases: TGTGCCAGCAGCCCAAAACAGGGGGCGACGTATGGCTACACCTTC. Amino acid sequence: CASSPKQGATYGYTF.

The chain employs TRBV19 and TRBJ2-4, with TRBD2 as a possible D gene (6 bases). The germline gives CDR1 LNHDA, CDR2 SQIVND (reference sequence). The CDR3 has 16 amino acids. Trimming pared 3 bases from V and 4 bases from J, leaving 16 bases between. The CDR3 loop is CASSIEWLAPKNIQYF. The CDR3 nucleotides read TGTGCCAGTAGTATTGAGTGGCTAGCGCCTAAAAACATTCAGTACTTC.

The rearrangement uses TRBV2 and TRBJ2-7, with TRBD1 matching 7 bases. Germline loops: CDR1 SNHLY, CDR2 FYNNEI. With 6 bases clipped from V and 2 bases from J, the junction kept 10 bases outside the gene matches. The CDR3 totals 15 residues. The CDR3 coding sequence is TGTGCCAGCAGACCAAACCGGGACAGAGCCTACGAGCAGTACTTC. Translating gives CASRPNRDRAYEQYF.

J is TRBJ1-4 and V is TRBV6-5; the D is unclear. The CDR3 loop spans 15 amino acids. Germline loops: CDR1 MNHEY, CDR2 SVGAGI. The V and J ends lost 0 bases and 0 bases respectively, with 5 bases between them. The CDR3 loop reads CASSYSAATNEKLFF. The CDR3 DNA sequence: TGTGCCAGCAGTTACTCGGCCGCAACTAATGAAAAACTGTTTTTT.